A selection of T cell receptor beta chains follows, all from one sample in a study of response to subunit inactivated influenza vaccine. From the RT-PCR reads, TCRdb called clonotypes with MiXCR, one entry per CDR3 protein. The sample has around 530,000 distinct CDR3 sequences; 10% to 15% are singletons. The sequenced sample was PBMCs from blood, obtained on the day of vaccination. These receptors all come from a man aged 50 to 60 who received an inactivated influenza vaccine. CDR3s include the opening cysteine and the closing phenylalanine or tryptophan. A D gene is named only where the DNA matches it firmly. Clone size is stated in some rows and not others, as once, few, many or a class when expanded.

>TRBJ1-5|TRBV20-1|.|.
CSARADSSNQPQHF
TGCAGTGCTAGAGCGGACTCTAGCAATCAGCCCCAGCATTTT
>TRBJ2-7|TRBV18|.|.
CASSPNAPYRADYEQYF
TGTGCCAGCTCACCGAACGCCCCTTACAGGGCTGATTACGAGCAGTACTTC
>TRBJ2-1|TRBV9|few|.
CASSVLLGAHNEQFF
TGTGCCAGCAGCGTGCTTTTGGGGGCACACAATGAGCAGTTCTTC
>TRBJ2-6|TRBV7-2|few|.
CASSLAGWPSGANVLTF
TGTGCCAGCAGCTTAGCCGGCTGGCCCTCTGGGGCCAACGTCCTGACTTTC
>TRBJ1-6|TRBV14|many|.
CASNKGGSPLHF
TGTGCCAGCAACAAAGGTGGCTCACCCCTCCACTTT
>TRBJ2-5|TRBV19|few|.
CASSAFGSPKETQYF
TGTGCCAGTAGTGCCTTCGGTTCTCCGAAAGAGACCCAGTACTTC
>TRBJ2-5|TRBV18|.|.
CASSPDGGTQYF
TGTGCCAGCTCACCAGACGGGGGGACCCAGTACTTC
>TRBJ2-1|TRBV12-3/TRBV12-4|few|TRBD2
CASSFMASGFNEQFF
TGTGCCAGCAGTTTTATGGCTAGCGGATTCAATGAGCAGTTCTTC
>TRBJ2-1|TRBV6-1|.|TRBD2
CASSRLAGAWGDEQFF
TGTGCCAGCAGTCGACTAGCGGGGGCCTGGGGCGATGAGCAGTTCTTC
>TRBJ1-1|TRBV27|.|.
CASSLIVNTEAFF
TGTGCCAGCAGTTTAATAGTGAACACTGAAGCTTTCTTT
>TRBJ2-1|TRBV20-1|.|.
CSARRSGSYNEQFF
TGCAGTGCTAGAAGGTCGGGATCATACAATGAGCAGTTCTTC
>TRBJ1-2|TRBV24-1|many|.
CATSDLPLANYGYTF
TGTGCCACCAGTGATTTACCTTTGGCTAACTATGGCTACACCTTC
>TRBJ1-6|TRBV5-1|.|.
CASSLVGGRFYNSPLHF
TGCGCCAGCAGCTTGGTTGGGGGGCGCTTCTATAATTCACCCCTCCACTTT
>TRBJ2-2|TRBV29-1|many|TRBD2
CSVRGGSNTGELFF
TGCAGCGTCCGCGGGGGTAGCAACACCGGGGAGCTGTTTTTT
>TRBJ2-7|TRBV7-9|few|.
CASSPDTPIRGVYF
TGTGCCAGCAGCCCGGATACACCCATTAGGGGAGTCTATTTC
>TRBJ1-2|TRBV5-1|.|.
CASSLIPDNYGYTF
TGCGCCAGCAGCTTGATTCCCGATAACTATGGCTACACCTTC
>TRBJ2-3|TRBV7-9|.|.
CASSFLSGITDTQYF
TGTGCCAGCAGCTTTCTTTCGGGAATCACAGATACGCAGTATTTT
>TRBJ1-1|TRBV29-1|few|.
CSVEPGKGTEAFF
TGCAGCGTTGAACCGGGGAAGGGGACTGAAGCTTTCTTT
>TRBJ2-4|TRBV6-2/TRBV6-3|.|.
CASRPTGISKNIQYF
TGTGCCAGCAGGCCCACAGGGATATCCAAAAACATTCAGTACTTC
>TRBJ2-5|TRBV12-3/TRBV12-4|many|TRBD2
CASSLSGVETQYF
TGTGCCAGCAGTTTGAGCGGGGTAGAGACCCAGTACTTC
>TRBJ2-1|TRBV7-9|many|.
CASSVRPLTDNEQFF
TGTGCCAGCAGCGTCCGACCTTTGACTGACAATGAGCAGTTCTTC
>TRBJ2-3|TRBV5-1|.|.
CASKSGPGTDTQYF
TGCGCCAGCAAATCGGGCCCCGGCACAGATACGCAGTATTTT